This TCR beta chain is drawn from a study of response to subunit inactivated influenza vaccine (dated by TCRdb to the late 2010s). Concerning the study at large: The study used deep quantitative T cell receptor repertoire profiling to track responses to a trivalent subunit inactivated influenza vaccine. Points the paper makes about the study in general: The authors proposed that each seasonal influenza vaccination may bring in only a limited number of new T cells.

Inclusive of the bounding cysteine and phenylalanine, the CDR3 is 13 residues long. Only CDR3 DNA remains: 39 bases, in frame from the first base. The germline V gene provides CDR1 MGHDK and CDR2 SYGVNS. Trimming takes 8 bases from V and 4 bases from J, and the germline ends sit 12 bases apart. This clonotype turned up a few times. Its antigen is currently not known. One base away there is no much larger clone; base qualities are not given. The receptor library was made with RT-PCR. The sequencing machine was an Illumina HiSeq 2500. Using fastp at Q25 and MiXCR, TCRdb reprocessed the public reads and kept productive beta chains. Identical CDR3 protein sequences are pooled into one entry, listed with their most common genes and DNA. This sample lists about 580,000 distinct CDR3 sequences; 12% to 15% were detected once. 11% of the sample is in the top ten clones.

This receptor chain uses TRBV25-1 and TRBJ1-5; TRBD1 might be the D gene, on 5 matching bases. This receptor was taken from a man in his forties or fifties who received an inactivated influenza vaccine. Donor details come from another sample of the same person, matched by shared clones. Sample: PBMCs from blood, taken roughly 12 days after vaccination. The CDR3 reads as follows: CASGGDGNQPQHF. The nucleotide sequence is TGTGCCAGCGGGGGGGACGGTAATCAGCCCCAGCATTTT.